The next 25 T cell receptor beta chains were all read from a single sample in a study of cytomegalovirus exposure and HLA in healthy donors. The PCR was carried out with 60 Vbeta primers and 13 Jbeta primers. Generated by immunoSEQ multiplex PCR, the TCRdb table keeps only in-frame clones and is missing some. The sample contains under 200,000 clones, around 75% of which appear only once. Specimen: PBMCs. The receptor source for this set is a woman aged 25-40 years in good health and CMV-seronegative.

The chain combines TRBV9 with TRBJ2-7, with TRBD1 matching over 8 bases. V shed 3 bases, J shed 1 base, and the junction held 3 bases outside the gene matches. Germline V CDR1 and CDR2: SGDLS, YYNGEE. CDR3 length: 14 residues. CDR3 residues: CASSAGQASYEQYF. DNA for the CDR3: TGTGCCAGCAGCGCGGGACAGGCTTCCTACGAGCAGTACTTC.

V and J are TRBV7-8 and TRBJ1-5, with a possible D match to TRBD1 (5 bases). This CDR3 comprises 13 residues. Trimming took off 2 bases at V and 7 bases at J, with 9 bases between the two ends. Germline V gene data show CDR1 as SGHVS and CDR2 as FQNEAQ. CDR3 protein: CASSLSGGQPQHF. The CDR3 bases are TGTGCCAGCAGCTTAAGTGGGGGGCAGCCCCAGCATTTT.

The chain carries TRBV19 and TRBJ2-2; 7 bases align to TRBD2. V lost 7 bases to trimming and J lost 3 bases; unmatched junction nucleotides: 11. The CDR3 sequence is 16 residues long. Germline lookup yields CDR1 LNHDA and CDR2 SQIVND (reference sequence). CDR3: CASTRTGGRDTGELFF. CDR3 sequence (DNA): TGTGCCAGTACCCGAACCGGAGGGAGGGACACCGGGGAGCTGTTTTTT.

The V call is TRBV7-6, the J call TRBJ1-1, with D hard to call. CDR1 and CDR2 from the germline V gene are SGHVS and FNYEAQ. Trimming left V 5 bases short and J 4 bases short, with 11 bases between. The CDR3 runs to 13 residues. CDR3 nucleotides: TGTGCCAGCAGCCCTAGTCCGGGCACTGAAGCTTTCTTT. It is translated as CASSPSPGTEAFF.

The gene calls are TRBV6-5 and TRBJ1-2; 8 nucleotides align to TRBD1. The J segment lost 7 bases and the V segment lost 4 bases, leaving 11 bases of the junction unmatched. There are 15 residues in the CDR3. Germline values: CDR1 MNHEY, CDR2 SVGAGI. The CDR3 loop reads CASSSAGQVASGYTF. CDR3 nucleotides: TGTGCCAGCAGTTCAGCGGGACAGGTAGCATCTGGCTACACCTTC.

This sequence joins TRBV19 and TRBJ2-7; 7 bases agree with TRBD1. V was pared by 1 base and J by 2 bases, with 2 bases of the junction left unmatched. Germline loops: CDR1 LNHDA, CDR2 SQIVND (reference sequence). The CDR3 covers 14 residues. The CDR3 coding sequence is TGTGCCAGTAGTATAGGTGGACAGGCCTACGAGCAGTACTTC. Translation: CASSIGGQAYEQYF. Full variable domain (remainder filled in from reference TRBV19 and TRBJ2-7): DGGITQSPKYLFRKEGQNVTLSCEQNLNHDAMYWYRQDPGQGLRLIYYSQIVNDFQKGDIAEGYSVSREKKESFPLTVTSAQKNPTAFYLCASSIGGQAYEQYFGPGTRLTVT.

As regards this clone: The junction departs from germline at one end; a sequencing error may be responsible. The chain combines TRBV7-9 with TRBJ1-4; TRBD1 aligns across 7 bases. CDR3 length: 16 amino acids. The germline CDR1 and CDR2 sequences are SEHNR and FQNEAQ (reference sequence). The CDR3 protein is CSSSLARRGGPEKLFF. The CDR3 DNA follows: TGTTCCAGCAGCTTAGCCAGACGAGGGGGCCCTGAAAAACTGTTTTTT. The whole variable domain, remainder taken from reference TRBV7-9 and TRBJ1-4, is DTGVSQNPRHKITKRGQNVTFRCDPISEHNRLYWYRQTLGQGPEFLTYFQNEAQLEKSRLLSDRFSAERPKGSFSTLEIQRTEQGDSAMYLCSSSLARRGGPEKLFFGSGTQLSVL.

CDR3 coding DNA: TGTGCCAGTAGCCTTGCAGGGGGCTTCTCCTACGAGCAGTACTTC. Its translation is CASSLAGGFSYEQYF. The gene calls are TRBV19 and TRBJ2-7; 8 nucleotides line up with TRBD1. V was clipped by 6 bases and J by 0 bases; unmatched bases: 7. Germline V gives CDR1 LNHDA, CDR2 SQIVND (reference sequence). This CDR3 is built from 15 residues.

This chain connects TRBV11-2 to TRBJ2-5, with D tentatively TRBD1 (6 bases). Germline CDR1 is SGHAT and CDR2 is FQNNGV. The V and J ends lost 1 base and 0 bases respectively, with 12 bases between them. This CDR3 has 16 residues. The CDR3 DNA follows: TGTGCCAGCAGCTTAGGTTCAGGGGAACACCAAGAGACCCAGTACTTC. It encodes CASSLGSGEHQETQYF.

This clone has just one count. This chain connects TRBV5-1 to TRBJ2-7; 9 bases map to TRBD1. Germline values: CDR1 SGHRS, CDR2 YFSETQ. The CDR3 covers 13 residues. The J segment lost 12 bases and the V segment lost 4 bases, leaving 11 bases of the junction unmatched. The CDR3 here is CASSTPGQGIVYF. The CDR3 bases are TGCGCCAGCAGCACTCCGGGACAGGGAATAGTGTACTTC. The whole variable domain, remainder taken from reference TRBV5-1 and TRBJ2-7, is KAGVTQTPRYLIKTRGQQVTLSCSPISGHRSVSWYQQTPGQGLQFLFEYFSETQRNKGNFPGRFSGRQFSNSRSEMNVSTLELGDSALYLCASSTPGQGIVYFGPGTRLTVT.

V usage is TRBV5-6 and J usage is TRBJ2-5; 7 nucleotides line up with TRBD1. This CDR3 has 16 amino acids. The V and J ends lost 2 bases and 5 bases, in that order; junction bases with no gene match: 12. Germline loops: CDR1 SGHDT, CDR2 YYEEEE. CDR3 amino acids: CASSLATDRAIETQYF. The CDR3 nucleotides are TGTGCCAGCAGCTTAGCAACTGACAGGGCGATCGAGACCCAGTACTTC.

This clone showed up just a few times. V usage is TRBV7-9 and J usage is TRBJ2-1; TRBD1 might be the D (5 bases). The CDR3 has 14 amino acids. Germline CDR1 reads SEHNR; CDR2 reads FQNEAQ (reference sequence). V was cut by 2 bases and J by 9 bases, with 14 bases left in between. CDR3 sequence reads: CASSLQGSRIEQFF. CDR3 sequence (DNA): TGTGCCAGCAGCTTACAGGGAAGTAGAATTGAGCAGTTCTTC.

This chain connects TRBV2 to TRBJ2-2; 7 bases match TRBD2. This CDR3 has 16 amino acids. The V gene end was trimmed by 5 bases and the J gene end by 9 bases; junction bases not matched to a gene: 15. Germline CDR1 is SNHLY and CDR2 is FYNNEI. The CDR3 coding sequence is TGTGCCAGCAGTCAACCCAGACTAGCCGGAGGCCGGGAGCTGTTTTTT. Translated, it gives CASSQPRLAGGRELFF.

This chain connects TRBV13 to TRBJ2-7; the D is unclear. Germline assignment: CDR1 PRHDT and CDR2 FYEKMQ (reference sequence). The CDR3 sequence is 14 residues long. Trimming stripped 0 bases from V and 2 bases from J, with 8 bases between. In DNA form, the CDR3 reads TGTGCCAGCAGCTTAGGACAGCCAGCCTACGAGCAGTACTTC. Protein: CASSLGQPAYEQYF.

The rearrangement joins TRBV5-6 to TRBJ1-2; the match to TRBD1 covers 7 bases. This CDR3 region has 15 residues. Germline trimming cut 2 bases from V and 5 bases from J; bases unmatched to any gene: 9. Germline loops: CDR1 SGHDT, CDR2 YYEEEE. CDR3 nucleotides: TGTGCCAGCAGCTTTCGGACAGGACATACTTATGGCTACACCTTC. Translated, it gives CASSFRTGHTYGYTF.

The DNA for the CDR3 is TGCGCCAGCAGAACCGTGGGAGGAGATGAGCAGTTCTTC. It is translated as CASRTVGGDEQFF. This chain uses TRBV5-1 with TRBJ2-1; perhaps TRBD2 as D (6 bases). There are 13 residues in the CDR3. The ends were cut back, 5 bases at V and 8 bases at J, with 14 bases in the middle. Germline-derived CDR1 and CDR2 are SGHRS and YFSETQ.

In this sample, this clone turned up a few times. J is TRBJ2-3 and V is TRBV19, with no clear D. V was cut by 5 bases and J by 2 bases, with 8 bases left in between. Germline CDR1 LNHDA, CDR2 SQIVND (reference sequence). The CDR3 is made up of 13 amino acids. CDR3 protein: CASSPFSTDTQYF. In DNA, the CDR3 is TGTGCCAGTAGTCCCTTTTCCACAGATACGCAGTATTTT.

This clone appeared a few times. The chain links TRBV7-2 to TRBJ2-1, with a tentative D call TRBD2 (5 bases). From germline, CDR1 is SGHTA and CDR2 FQGNSA. This CDR3 contains 17 residues. V was cut by 5 bases and J by 0 bases, with 17 bases left in between. The CDR3 DNA reads as TGTGCCAGCAGCCTACGAGGCAGCGGTAGCTCCTACAATGAGCAGTTCTTC. It specifies CASSLRGSGSSYNEQFF.

The chain links TRBV29-1 to TRBJ2-1, with 16 bases that match TRBD2. CDR3 length: 17 amino acids. The trim removed 3 bases at V and 8 bases at J, leaving 10 bases unmatched. The germline CDR1 and CDR2 sequences are SQVTM and ANQGSEA. The CDR3 reads CSVEGLAGGMGDDEQFF. As DNA, the CDR3 is TGCAGCGTTGAGGGACTAGCGGGAGGGATGGGGGACGATGAGCAGTTCTTC.

The chain couples TRBV6-1 to TRBJ2-5; 10 positions agree with TRBD1. TRBJ2-7 explains the end of the DNA better; the J call may be wrong. Germline CDR1 reads MNHNS; CDR2 reads SASEGT. The CDR3 is made up of 14 amino acids. In nucleotides, the CDR3 is TGTGCCAGCAGTCAACGGACAGGGGGCTACGAGCAGTACTTC. It specifies CASSQRTGGYEQYF.

J is TRBJ1-6 and V is TRBV2; perhaps TRBD1 as D (6 bases). The CDR3 is 16 amino acids. Trimming shortened V by 2 bases and J by 4 bases, and 12 bases separated the two germline ends. Per germline, CDR1 SNHLY and CDR2 FYNNEI. The CDR3 nucleotides read TGTGCCAGCAGTGAAAGACAGGCCTCTTATAATTCACCCCTCCACTTT. Translation gives CASSERQASYNSPLHF.

This chain joins TRBV27 and TRBJ1-4; D may be TRBD1 (6 bases). Per the germline V gene, CDR1 is MNHEY and CDR2 is SMNVEV (reference sequence). V was trimmed by 3 bases and J by 3 bases, leaving 11 bases between them. The length of the CDR3 is 15 residues. Here the CDR3 reads CASSFLGGPNEKLFF. The DNA for the CDR3 is TGTGCCAGCAGTTTTCTGGGGGGGCCTAATGAAAAACTGTTTTTT.

V and J are TRBV30 and TRBJ1-5; D ambiguous. In germline, CDR1 is GTSNPN, CDR2 SVGIG (reference sequence). The CDR3 spans 14 residues. The ends were cut back, 0 bases at V and 5 bases at J, with 11 bases in the middle. CDR3 protein: CAWSVRSGDQPQHF. CDR3 bases: TGTGCCTGGAGTGTACGCTCCGGGGATCAGCCCCAGCATTTT.

This clone occurred a few times. The CDR3 loop reads CASSYGGKNNSPLHF. DNA for the CDR3: TGTGCCAGCAGTTACGGGGGGAAGAATAATTCACCCCTCCACTTT. The rearrangement links TRBV27 to TRBJ1-6, with D possibly being TRBD1 (5 bases). CDR1 MNHEY and CDR2 SMNVEV come from the germline V gene (reference sequence). V was cut by 4 bases and J by 5 bases, with 12 bases left in between. The CDR3 length is 15 residues.

This chain joins TRBV7-6 and TRBJ2-5, with a possible D match to TRBD1 (5 bases). CDR1 is SGHVS and CDR2 is FNYEAQ in the germline V gene. The V end was cut by 1 base, the J end by 4 bases, with 13 bases between. The CDR3 is made up of 15 amino acids. The DNA of the CDR3 is TGTGCCAGCAGCTTAGTCCCAGGGTGGGGAGAGACCCAGTACTTC. Protein sequence: CASSLVPGWGETQYF. Combining the CDR3 with reference TRBV7-6 and TRBJ2-5 gives the whole variable domain GAGVSQSPRYKVTKRGQDVALRCDPISGHVSLYWYRQALGQGPEFLTYFNYEAQQDKSGLPNDRFSAERPEGSISTLTIQRTEQRDSAMYRCASSLVPGWGETQYFGPGTRLLVL.